This TCR beta chain was observed in a study of blood T cell repertoires in COVID-19. The overall study: Acute-phase and convalescent COVID-19 samples originated in the United States, Italy and Spain. PBMCs, B-cell-depleted T cells, or T cells were the source of the cDNA or gDNA that made up the material.

In the source study's methods: Nucleated cell counts were estimated from reference gene primer amplification. The table came from immunoSEQ multiplex PCR; TCRdb's copy has only in-frame clones and leaves some out. The V and J calls and clone size were taken over from that table, and D and trimming were inferred from the DNA. Of roughly 200,000 clones in the sample, roughly 90% were seen once. This clone was counted once. Trimming removed 3 bases from V and 2 bases from J; junction bases left unmatched: 2. The CDR3 runs to 15 residues. In germline, CDR1 is SGDLS, CDR2 YYNGEE. The rearrangement uses TRBV9 and TRBJ2-7; TRBD2 matches 13 bases. The sample was peripheral blood. This TCR was sampled from a man aged 65 to 79 with acute or convalescent COVID-19. The CDR3 nucleotides read TGTGCCAGCAGCGCGGGACTAGCGGGGCCCTACGAGCAGTACTTC. This gives the protein CASSAGLAGPYEQYF. Looking up the rest from reference TRBV9 and TRBJ2-7 gives the full variable domain: DSGVTQTPKHLITATGQRVTLRCSPRSGDLSVYWYQQSLDQGLQFLIQYYNGEERAKGNILERFSAQQFPDLHSELNLSSLELGDSALYFCASSAGLAGPYEQYFGPGTRLTVT.